Following are 23 T cell receptor beta chains from one sample sequenced in a study of Tregs in tolerant kidney transplant recipients. The method was immunoSEQ multiplex PCR; TCRdb's version includes in-frame clones alone and lacks a portion of them. This sample's clone table lists tens of thousands of clones. Specimen: CD8+ T cells from blood, collected before the transplant. The source of these receptors is a human donor who received a combined kidney and bone marrow transplant.

Details on this clone: Read sequence stops 3 residues before the CDR3 end, and the germline J gene provides the missing end. This chain joins TRBV2 and TRBJ1-2; the D gene is possibly TRBD1 (5 bases). Germline CDR1 SNHLY, CDR2 FYNNEI. Trimming left V 0 bases short and J 2 bases short, with 13 bases between. The CDR3 length is 16 residues. The CDR3 DNA, read in part, is TGTGCCAGCAGTGAAGCTCCGGGGGATCACAACTATGGC. It yields the protein CASSEAPGDHNYG. The entire CDR3 protein reads CASSEAPGDHNYGYTF. Full variable domain (rest looked up from reference TRBV2 and TRBJ1-2): EPEVTQTPSHQVTQMGQEVILRCVPISNHLYFYWYRQILGQKVEFLVSFYNNEISEKSEIFDDQFSVERPDGSNFTLKIRSTKLEDSAMYFCASSEAPGDHNYGYTFGSGTRLTVV.

With respect to this clone: The missing CDR3 end, 3 residues past where the read stops, is filled in from the germline J gene. V gene TRBV19 combines with J gene TRBJ2-7; 16 bases match TRBD2. The CDR3 sequence is 16 residues long. Germline loops: CDR1 LNHDA, CDR2 SQIVND (reference sequence). V trimming: 10 bases; J trimming: 4 bases; junction bases outside the gene matches: 10. The CDR3 bases that were read are TGTGCCACCTCCGGGGGACTAGCGGGAGGGTTGTACGAG. Translation: CATSGGLAGGLYE. The entire CDR3 sequence reads CATSGGLAGGLYEQYF.

A note on this clone: The read falls 3 residues short of the CDR3 end, and the missing part is taken from the germline J gene. The V call is TRBV5-1, the J call TRBJ2-5; unclear D gene. V lost 3 bases and J 0 bases, leaving 12 bases between the germline ends. Germline V gene sequence: CDR1 SGHRS, CDR2 YFSETQ. The CDR3 has 15 residues. The part of the CDR3 DNA that was read is TGCGCCAGCAGCTATCCTTCAGAGTACCAAGAGACC. Its protein is CASSYPSEYQET. The entire CDR3 protein reads CASSYPSEYQETQYF.

The sequenced part of the CDR3 DNA is TGTGCCAGCTCACCACTCGGGGGGACCGGCTACAATGAG. Translation gives CASSPLGGTGYNE. The CDR3 as a whole reads CASSPLGGTGYNEQFF. This rearrangement joins TRBV18 to TRBJ2-1; 7 nucleotides agree with TRBD2. The sequence runs out 3 residues before the end of the CDR3; the remainder is reconstructed from the germline J gene. CDR3 size: 16 residues. V lost 1 base and J lost 3; bases outside the gene matches: 6. Germline V gene sequence: CDR1 KGHSH, CDR2 LQKENI.

As regards this clone: Coverage ceases 3 residues before the CDR3 finishes, and the germline J gene fills in the end. This chain connects TRBV19 to TRBJ1-5, with no clear D. The CDR3 sequence is 17 residues long. Per the germline V gene, CDR1 is LNHDA and CDR2 is SQIVND (reference sequence). V gave up 6 bases and J gave up 0 bases, with 18 bases separating them. CDR3 sequence: CASSLNLQIYSNQPQHF. CDR3 DNA, as far as it was read: TGTGCCAGTAGCCTAAACCTACAGATCTATAGCAATCAGCCC.

Concerning this clone: With the read ending 3 residues before the CDR3 end, the germline J gene is used to fill in that end. The V call is TRBV4-1, the J call TRBJ2-2; no reliable D call. V was trimmed by 1 base and J by 1 base, leaving 10 bases between them. The CDR3 covers 16 residues. From germline, CDR1 is MGHRA and CDR2 YSYEKL. CDR3 bases read: TGCGCCAGCAGCCAAGTACAAGGTCGGAACACCGGGGAG. As protein: CASSQVQGRNTGE. The entire CDR3 protein is CASSQVQGRNTGELFF.

CDR3 DNA, as far as it was read: TGTGCCTGGAGTGTAGGGGGAATCAACACTGAA. This sequence encodes CAWSVGGINTE. In full, the CDR3 is CAWSVGGINTEAFF. This chain uses TRBV30 with TRBJ1-1, with D possibly TRBD1 on 6 matching bases. The missing CDR3 end, 3 residues past where the read stops, is filled in from the germline J gene. This CDR3 is 14 amino acids long. Trimming cost V 0 bases and J 2 bases, with 10 bases left between them. From germline, CDR1 is GTSNPN and CDR2 SVGIG (reference sequence).

Points on this clone: The CDR3 end falls 3 residues outside the read, so it is completed with the germline J gene. V gene TRBV6-2 or TRBV6-3 combines with J gene TRBJ2-2, with 9 bases fitting TRBD2. The length of the CDR3 is 16 residues. Germline values: CDR1 MNHEY, CDR2 SVGEGT. V was clipped by 2 bases and J by 2 bases; unmatched bases: 3. This chain's CDR3 is CASSYGLARNTGELFF. The sequenced CDR3 bases are TGTGCCAGCAGTTACGGACTAGCGAGAAACACCGGGGAG.

With regard to this clone: The read is 3 residues too short to cover the CDR3 end, so that end is filled in from the germline J gene. V and J are TRBV2 and TRBJ2-4; unclear D gene. The CDR3 has 12 residues. Germline values: CDR1 SNHLY, CDR2 FYNNEI. The V gene lost 3 bases and the J gene lost 6 bases, with 6 bases spanning the gap. CDR3 sequence reads: CASSDVGNIQYF. CDR3 bases read: TGTGCCAGCAGTGATGTCGGAAACATT.

Notes on this clone: The read falls 3 residues short of the CDR3 end, and the missing part is taken from the germline J gene. The chain is built from TRBV7-2 and TRBJ2-1, with D possibly TRBD2 on 5 matching bases. CDR1 and CDR2 from the germline V gene are SGHTA and FQGNSA. The CDR3 length is 15 residues. Trimming stripped 5 bases from V and 0 bases from J, with 11 bases between. The CDR3 protein is CASSPVLVSYNEQFF. The covered CDR3 bases are TGTGCCAGCAGCCCCGTACTAGTCTCCTACAATGAG.

Turning to this clone: The missing CDR3 end, 3 residues past where the read stops, is filled in from the germline J gene. This chain connects TRBV6-1 to TRBJ2-7, with TRBD1 matching 10 bases. Germline CDR1 MNHNS, CDR2 SASEGT. The CDR3 is made up of 17 amino acids. Trimming at V came to 1 base and at J to 3 bases, leaving 9 bases not matched to a gene. CDR3 DNA (partial): TGTGCCAGCAGTGAAGGAGCCGGGACAGGGGCCAACTACGAG. Amino acids: CASSEGAGTGANYE. The full-length CDR3 reads as CASSEGAGTGANYEQYF.

On this clone: The read terminates 3 residues ahead of where the CDR3 ends, so the germline J gene completes it. This chain joins TRBV11-3 and TRBJ2-7, with 11 bases fitting TRBD2. Germline assignment: CDR1 SGHNT and CDR2 YENEEA. The CDR3 is 15 amino acids. The V gene end was trimmed by 0 bases and the J gene end by 5 bases; junction bases not matched to a gene: 3. The sequenced part of the CDR3 DNA is TGTGCCAGCAGCTTAGATACTAGCGGGGGCAACGAG. Residues: CASSLDTSGGNE. The whole CDR3 sequence is CASSLDTSGGNEQYF.

Comments on this clone: The read finishes 3 residues shy of the CDR3 end, and the germline J gene is used to complete it. The chain employs TRBV5-1 and TRBJ2-1; D is possibly TRBD1 (7 bases). CDR3 length: 14 amino acids. Trimming stripped 4 bases from V and 5 bases from J, with 13 bases between. Looked up from germline, CDR1 is SGHRS and CDR2 is YFSETQ. The sequenced part of the CDR3 DNA is TGCGCCAGCAGCACAGGGGACTTCCACAATGAG. Amino acid sequence: CASSTGDFHNE. The whole CDR3 protein is CASSTGDFHNEQFF.

On this clone: Coverage ceases 3 residues before the CDR3 finishes, and the germline J gene fills in the end. The chain links TRBV19 to TRBJ2-7; D might be TRBD2 (7 bases). CDR1 is LNHDA, CDR2 SQIVND, per germline (reference sequence). Trimming cost V 3 bases and J 0 bases, with 9 bases left between them. This CDR3 has 14 residues. The CDR3 sequence: CASSMGGPSYEQYF. The DNA read from the CDR3 is TGTGCCAGTAGTATGGGGGGGCCCTCCTACGAG.

About this clone itself: The sequence runs out 3 residues before the end of the CDR3; the remainder is reconstructed from the germline J gene. The rearrangement links TRBV7-9 to TRBJ2-5; D might be TRBD2 (6 bases). This CDR3 comprises 15 residues. Germline CDR1 is SEHNR and CDR2 is FQNEAQ (reference sequence). Trimming left V 1 base short and J 5 bases short, with 14 bases between. The CDR3 bases that were read are TGTGCCAGCAGCTTAGAAAAGGCGGGGAGGGAGACC. Its protein product is CASSLEKAGRET. The whole CDR3 is CASSLEKAGRETQYF.

Points on this clone: The observed sequence ends 3 residues before the CDR3 terminus, with the missing tail filled in from the germline J gene. The chain recombines TRBV7-9 with TRBJ2-5, with 9 bases fitting TRBD2. This CDR3 contains 15 residues. After removal of 0 bases from V and 4 bases from J, the junction contained 3 bases not matched to a gene. Germline V gene lookup returns CDR1 SEHNR and CDR2 FQNEAQ (reference sequence). Partial CDR3 DNA: TGTGCCAGCAGCTTAGCGGCTAGCGGGGTAGAGACC. As protein: CASSLAASGVET. The CDR3 in full is CASSLAASGVETQYF.

Of note for this clone: The CDR3 is cut off 3 residues early in the read; its end comes from the germline J gene. The chain joins TRBV19 to TRBJ1-3; unclear D gene. The length of the CDR3 is 13 residues. The germline CDR1 and CDR2 sequences are LNHDA and SQIVND (reference sequence). V lost 5 bases to trimming and J lost 0 bases, with 5 bases between them. CDR3 bases read: TGTGCCAGTAGTGTCTTCTCTGGAAACACC. This codes for CASSVFSGNT. In full, the CDR3 reads CASSVFSGNTIYF.

Points on this clone: The read halts 3 residues ahead of the CDR3 end, with the missing end drawn from the germline J gene. V and J are TRBV19 and TRBJ1-4; D not resolved. The CDR3 totals 16 residues. The ends were cut back, 5 bases at V and 0 bases at J, with 13 bases in the middle. Germline CDR1 reads LNHDA; CDR2 reads SQIVND (reference sequence). CDR3 DNA, as far as it was read: TGTGCCAGTAGTCCACCTAAGCGGACAACTAATGAAAAA. Amino acids: CASSPPKRTTNEK. The whole CDR3 is CASSPPKRTTNEKLFF.

Regarding this clone: The read gets to within 3 residues of the CDR3 end, and the germline J gene fills in the rest. This chain links TRBV19 with TRBJ1-3; 9 nucleotides align to TRBD1. CDR1 LNHDA and CDR2 SQIVND come from the germline V gene (reference sequence). The V and J ends lost 8 bases and 7 bases, in that order; junction bases with no gene match: 6. This CDR3 comprises 13 residues. CDR3 DNA, as far as it was read: TGTGCCAGTGAGGGGACAGGGAGGAACACC. This sequence encodes CASEGTGRNT. The whole CDR3 protein reads CASEGTGRNTIYF.

Worth noting for this clone: The CDR3 extends 3 residues past the end of the read, so its final part is completed from the germline J gene. V usage is TRBV2 and J usage is TRBJ2-2; 9 positions agree with TRBD1. The V segment lost 2 bases and the J segment 1 base; nucleotides outside the gene matches: 5. In germline, CDR1 is SNHLY, CDR2 FYNNEI. There are 17 residues in the CDR3. CDR3 bases read: TGTGCCAGCAGTGAATACCCGGGACAGGGGAACACCGGGGAG. Protein product: CASSEYPGQGNTGE. The whole CDR3 protein is CASSEYPGQGNTGELFF.

A note on this clone: The read comes to an end 3 residues before the CDR3 does, leaving the germline J gene to fill in the end. This chain links TRBV29-1 with TRBJ2-1, with 8 bases fitting TRBD1. CDR1 SQVTM and CDR2 ANQGSEA come from the germline V gene. Germline trimming cut 4 bases from V and 2 bases from J; bases unmatched to any gene: 4. This CDR3 is 14 amino acids long. This chain's CDR3 is CSVAPTGAYNEQFF. CDR3 DNA, as far as it was read: TGCAGCGTTGCTCCGACAGGGGCCTACAATGAG.

On this clone itself: The CDR3 extends 3 residues past the end of the read, so its final part is completed from the germline J gene. V usage is TRBV6-2 or TRBV6-3 and J usage is TRBJ2-3; D not resolved. Germline CDR1 is MNHEY and CDR2 is SVGEGT. The CDR3 extends over 17 amino acids. With 6 bases removed from V and 2 bases from J, the gap between germline ends came to 21 bases. CDR3 DNA (partial): TGTGCCAGCAGACCCTCCCCCCTATCAGGAACCACAGATACG. Its translation: CASRPSPLSGTTDT. The complete CDR3 reads CASRPSPLSGTTDTQYF.

Comment on this clone: The read falls 3 residues short of the CDR3 end, and the missing part is taken from the germline J gene. J is TRBJ2-7 and V is TRBV5-4, with 7 bases fitting TRBD1. CDR1 and CDR2 (germline): SGHNT, YYREEE (reference sequence). The trim removed 2 bases at V and 6 bases at J, leaving 8 bases unmatched. There are 14 residues in the CDR3. CDR3 loop: CASSFRTGPIEQYF. The sequenced part of the CDR3 DNA is TGTGCCAGCAGCTTTCGGACAGGTCCAATCGAG.